This TCR beta chain is drawn from a study of T cell responses to AZD1222 COVID-19 vaccine. Study-wide results and caveats: At baseline, seropositivity was found in only six or seven AZD1222 recipients. A reported finding is that nearly half of spike-specific TCRs target unmutated variant regions. Donors skewed white British and female; clonal diversity was possibly underestimated. Sampled repertoires all dated from after the peak T cell response.

This clone was counted a few times. Antigen specificity is unknown. Using immunoSEQ multiplex PCR, the repertoire was profiled, and TCRdb retains in-frame clones only, with some absent. The data show about 89,000 clones, with 90% to 95% seen just once and approximately 10% held by the top ten. CDR3 length equals 13 residues. Germline loops: CDR1 MDHEN, CDR2 SYDVKM. V shed 6 bases, J shed 8 bases, and the junction held 6 bases outside the gene matches. The V gene is TRBV28, the J gene TRBJ1-3; 8 bases match TRBD1. Specimen: peripheral blood, collected 28 days after the second AZD1222 dose. The receptor was derived from an adult who received the AZD1222 COVID-19 vaccine. The CDR3 DNA follows: TGTGCCAGCAGCCCCGGACAGGGACACACCATATATTTT. Encoded protein: CASSPGQGHTIYF.